This passage covers 19 T cell receptor beta chains from one sample sequenced in a study of T cell responses to AZD1222 COVID-19 vaccine. Here immunoSEQ multiplex PCR was the method, and the copy in TCRdb shows in-frame clones only, minus some. Of some 130,000 clones listed, 80% to 90% are singletons. Source: peripheral blood, taken 28 days after the second AZD1222 dose. The receptors derive from an adult who received the AZD1222 COVID-19 vaccine.

This clone was counted between two and nine times. The V gene is TRBV4-1, the J gene TRBJ2-2; 10 bases are a match to TRBD2. V trimming: 1 base; J trimming: 2 bases; junction bases outside the gene matches: 13. CDR3 size: 20 residues. The germline CDR1 and CDR2 sequences are MGHRA and YSYEKL. The CDR3, as DNA: TGCGCCAGCAGCCAAGCAGGGATAGCGGGAGGTTGGGGCAACACCGGGGAGCTGTTTTTT. Amino acids: CASSQAGIAGGWGNTGELFF.

In this sample, this clone turned up once. The chain recombines TRBV11-2 with TRBJ2-7; 10 nucleotides line up with TRBD2. CDR1 and CDR2 (germline): SGHAT, FQNNGV. The CDR3 is made up of 16 amino acids. The ends lost 0 bases at V and 3 bases at J; junction bases unmatched: 5. CDR3 protein: CASSLEAASGSYEQYF. The CDR3 DNA sequence: TGTGCCAGCAGCTTAGAGGCGGCTAGCGGGAGCTACGAGCAGTACTTC.

V is TRBV6-5 and J is TRBJ1-1; D gene ambiguous. The V end was cut by 2 bases, the J end by 0 bases, with 10 bases between. This CDR3 region has 15 residues. CDR1 and CDR2 from the germline V gene are MNHEY and SVGAGI. CDR3 DNA sequence: TGTGCCAGCAGTTACGGGATTAGCTTGAACACTGAAGCTTTCTTT. Its translation: CASSYGISLNTEAFF.

The rearrangement uses TRBV2 and TRBJ2-3, with D possibly matching TRBD1 (7 bases). The V gene lost 4 bases and the J gene lost 2 bases, with 13 bases spanning the gap. The CDR3 spans 15 residues. The germline V gene has CDR1 SNHLY and CDR2 FYNNEI. CDR3 region: CASSGPGGLTDTQYF. In DNA, the CDR3 is TGTGCCAGCAGTGGACCAGGGGGACTCACAGATACGCAGTATTTT.

V is TRBV7-9 and J is TRBJ1-2; D is uncertain. The CDR3 spans 14 residues. CDR1 is SEHNR, CDR2 FQNEAQ, per germline (reference sequence). V lost 0 bases, J lost 6 bases, and 11 bases lay in between. The CDR3 protein is CASSLAGQEHGYTF. The CDR3 DNA reads TGTGCCAGCAGCTTAGCTGGCCAGGAGCATGGCTACACCTTC.

A few counts support this clone. The CDR3 protein is CASSLEAGGEQYF. The DNA for the CDR3 is TGTGCCAGCAGCTTAGAAGCGGGGGGAGAACAGTACTTC. The chain has TRBV7-9 and TRBJ2-7, with 9 nucleotides matching TRBD2. The V segment lost 1 base and the J segment 10 bases; nucleotides outside the gene matches: 5. From germline, CDR1 is SEHNR and CDR2 FQNEAQ (reference sequence). The CDR3 has 13 amino acids. The full variable domain, with the rest looked up from reference TRBV7-9 and TRBJ2-7, is DTGVSQNPRHKITKRGQNVTFRCDPISEHNRLYWYRQTLGQGPEFLTYFQNEAQLEKSRLLSDRFSAERPKGSFSTLEIQRTEQGDSAMYLCASSLEAGGEQYFGPGTRLTVT.

The chain recombines TRBV6-4 with TRBJ1-2; unclear D gene. V lost 10 bases, J lost 1 base, and 16 bases lay in between. CDR3 length: 14 residues. Germline V CDR1 and CDR2: MRHNA, SNTAGT. CDR3 residues: CATAEFVSNYGYTF. CDR3 sequence (DNA): TGTGCCACAGCGGAATTCGTAAGTAACTATGGCTACACCTTC.

A single count supports this clone. The CDR3 coding sequence is TGCAGTGCTAGTAGTACAGGGGCTCGGTATGGCTACACCTTC. This gives the protein CSASSTGARYGYTF. V and J are TRBV20-1 and TRBJ1-2, with 7 bases matching TRBD1. J was trimmed by 5 bases and V by 3 bases; bases with no gene match: 9. CDR1 is DFQATT and CDR2 is SNEGSKA in the germline V gene (reference sequence). The CDR3 contains 14 residues.

The chain employs TRBV5-1 and TRBJ2-7; 11 bases map to TRBD2. Germline lookup yields CDR1 SGHRS and CDR2 YFSETQ. CDR3 size: 15 residues. The V segment lost 4 bases and the J segment 0 bases; nucleotides outside the gene matches: 3. CDR3 region: CASSATSGSSYEQYF. The CDR3 nucleotides read TGCGCCAGCAGCGCCACTAGCGGGAGCTCCTACGAGCAGTACTTC.

Here the CDR3 reads CASSFGETASFYGYTF. The CDR3 DNA reads TGTGCCAGCAGTTTTGGGGAGACAGCCTCTTTCTATGGCTACACCTTC. The V call is TRBV6-5, the J call TRBJ1-2, with D maybe TRBD1 (5 bases). CDR3 length: 16 amino acids. Germline CDR1 MNHEY, CDR2 SVGAGI. V gave up 4 bases and J gave up 4 bases, with 19 bases separating them.

In its sample, this clone was seen a few times. This specimen includes other DNA sequences encoding the same CDR3. This chain joins TRBV2 and TRBJ1-5; D unresolved. CDR3 length equals 13 residues. V was pared by 4 bases and J by 10 bases, with 14 bases between. The germline V gene has CDR1 SNHLY and CDR2 FYNNEI. In nucleotides, the CDR3 is TGTGCCAGCAGTGCGGGCGAAGGGCAACCCCAGCATTTT. Encoded protein: CASSAGEGQPQHF.

This clone was seen only once. The chain recombines TRBV19 with TRBJ1-2; 7 nucleotides line up with TRBD1. This CDR3 spans 13 amino acids. V lost 6 bases and J lost 5; bases outside the gene matches: 6. Germline V gene sequence: CDR1 LNHDA, CDR2 SQIVND (reference sequence). CDR3 nucleotides: TGTGCCAGTAGCCCGACAGGGTATTATGGCTACACCTTC. Translated: CASSPTGYYGYTF.

This clone appeared a few times. This chain links TRBV29-1 with TRBJ1-1; no firm D call. The length of the CDR3 is 13 residues. Per the germline V gene, CDR1 is SQVTM and CDR2 is ANQGSEA. The V gene lost 3 bases and the J gene lost 3 bases, with 11 bases spanning the gap. CDR3 residues: CSVDNGLYTEAFF. The CDR3, as DNA: TGCAGCGTTGATAACGGGCTATACACTGAAGCTTTCTTT.

The V call is TRBV7-2, the J call TRBJ2-5, with 8 bases that match TRBD1. Germline V gene data show CDR1 as SGHTA and CDR2 as FQGNSA. The V gene end was trimmed by 2 bases and the J gene end by 1 base; junction bases not matched to a gene: 3. The CDR3 is made up of 15 amino acids. The CDR3 nucleotides read TGTGCCAGCAGCTTAAACGGACAGGGCCAAGAGACCCAGTACTTC. It specifies CASSLNGQGQETQYF.

The chain carries TRBV24-1 and TRBJ2-7, with D possibly matching TRBD2 (5 bases). CDR3 length equals 13 residues. Between the trimmed V and J ends, which lost 3 bases and 5 bases, there was a span of 10 bases. The V gene's germline CDR1 is KGHDR and CDR2 SFDVKD. The CDR3 DNA reads TGTGCCACCAGTGATGGGCCGGGGAACGAGCAGTACTTC. This sequence encodes CATSDGPGNEQYF.

The chain is built from TRBV10-3 and TRBJ1-5, with 9 positions matching TRBD1. Germline CDR1 reads ENHRY; CDR2 reads SYGVKD. V lost 6 bases to trimming and J lost 0 bases; unmatched junction nucleotides: 12. The CDR3 is made up of 18 amino acids. The CDR3 is CAISVTPGQGNSNQPQHF. Written as DNA, the CDR3 is TGTGCCATCAGCGTCACTCCGGGACAGGGCAATAGCAATCAGCCCCAGCATTTT.

The chain couples TRBV10-1 to TRBJ2-3; TRBD2 aligns across 13 bases. V shed 5 bases and J 3 bases; nucleotides not matched to a gene: 8. The CDR3 is 17 residues long. Germline V CDR1 and CDR2: WNHNN, SYGVQD (reference sequence). This chain's CDR3 is CASSTHGLAGATDTQYF. The CDR3 bases are TGCGCCAGCAGTACCCACGGACTAGCGGGGGCGACAGATACGCAGTATTTT.

This sequence joins TRBV15 and TRBJ1-6, with D hard to call. V was pared by 5 bases and J by 7 bases, with 9 bases between. The CDR3 extends over 13 amino acids. Germline assignment: CDR1 LNHNV and CDR2 YYDKDF (reference sequence). CDR3 nucleotide sequence: TGTGCCACCAGCGCTCTTGGGAATTCACCCCTCCACTTT. Translation gives CATSALGNSPLHF. The full variable domain, its missing parts supplied by reference TRBV15 and TRBJ1-6, is DAMVIQNPRYQVTQFGKPVTLSCSQTLNHNVMYWYQQKSSQAPKLLFHYYDKDFNNEADTPDNFQSRRPNTSFCFLDIRSPGLGDTAMYLCATSALGNSPLHFGNGTRLTVT.

V usage is TRBV5-1 and J usage is TRBJ1-5; D perhaps matches TRBD1 (6 bases). Germline V gene lookup returns CDR1 SGHRS and CDR2 YFSETQ. The CDR3 runs to 15 residues. Trimming pared 4 bases from V and 2 bases from J, leaving 13 bases between. This CDR3 reads CASSQTGIGNQPQHF. In DNA, the CDR3 is TGCGCCAGCAGCCAAACAGGGATTGGCAATCAGCCCCAGCATTTT.